The 9 T cell receptor beta chains reported below all come from one sample, sequenced in a study of cytomegalovirus exposure and HLA in healthy donors. The PCR was carried out with 60 Vbeta primers and 13 Jbeta primers. TCRdb's table, derived via immunoSEQ multiplex PCR, lists solely in-frame clones and lacks some. The sample records about 130,000 clones, 60% to 85% being singletons. The material sequenced was PBMCs. The source is a woman aged 40 to 50 in good health and CMV-seronegative.

The chain links TRBV19 to TRBJ2-1; 13 bases agree with TRBD2. The CDR3 is made up of 13 amino acids. V was clipped by 8 bases and J by 6 bases; unmatched bases: 1. CDR1 and CDR2 from the germline V gene are LNHDA and SQIVND (reference sequence). The DNA of the CDR3 is TGTGCCAGTCGACTAGCGGGAGGCAATGAGCAGTTCTTC. This gives the protein CASRLAGGNEQFF.

A single count supports this clone. V gene TRBV7-9 combines with J gene TRBJ2-4; TRBD1 aligns across 9 bases. Germline V CDR1 and CDR2: SEHNR, FQNEAQ (reference sequence). This CDR3 is 15 amino acids long. The junction had 8 bases not matched to a gene; V was cut back by 3 bases and J by 8 bases. For the CDR3, the DNA is TGTGCCAGCAGCTTGGCCACAGGGGGCTCGGACATTCAGTACTTC. Residues: CASSLATGGSDIQYF.

Of note for this clone: A read error may produce the germline difference seen at one junction end. In DNA form, the CDR3 reads TGTGCCAGCAGCTTAACTCACAGGGGAAGGTATGGGGCCAACGGCCTGACTTTC. It encodes CASSLTHRGRYGANGLTF. The chain combines TRBV7-3 with TRBJ2-6, with 7 bases aligning to TRBD1. The CDR3 consists of 18 residues. Germline CDR1 is SGHTA and CDR2 is FQGTGA.

This sequence joins TRBV28 and TRBJ2-5, with 9 nucleotides matching TRBD1. The V gene's germline CDR1 is MDHEN and CDR2 SYDVKM. J was trimmed by 4 bases and V by 3 bases; bases with no gene match: 9. CDR3 length: 16 amino acids. CDR3 in DNA: TGTGCCAGCAGTTTGACGGGACAGGGATCAAGAGAGACCCAGTACTTC. Translating gives CASSLTGQGSRETQYF.

V gene TRBV9 combines with J gene TRBJ2-3; 7 bases are a match to TRBD2. The CDR3 loop spans 16 amino acids. Germline trimming cut 3 bases from V and 0 bases from J; bases unmatched to any gene: 7. Per the germline V gene, CDR1 is SGDLS and CDR2 is YYNGEE. Here the CDR3 reads CASSGRAGTSTDTQYF. As DNA, the CDR3 is TGTGCCAGCAGCGGACGAGCGGGAACTAGCACAGATACGCAGTATTTT.

The DNA of the CDR3 is TGTGCCAGCAGCTTATCTCCTCCACTGTTTATTCCGAACACTGAAGCTTTCTTT. It yields the protein CASSLSPPLFIPNTEAFF. This chain links TRBV7-3 with TRBJ1-1; D ambiguous. The CDR3 runs to 18 residues. CDR1 is SGHTA, CDR2 FQGTGA, per germline. Between the trimmed V and J ends, which lost 2 bases and 1 base, there was a span of 20 bases.

J is TRBJ1-6 and V is TRBV18, with a weak D call TRBD1 (5 bases). This CDR3 comprises 20 residues. CDR1 is KGHSH, CDR2 LQKENI, per germline. V was trimmed by 1 base and J by 6 bases, leaving 25 bases between them. The CDR3 DNA reads TGTGCCAGCTCACCACGTCTTGGGAGAAACTCAGGGAGGGGTAATTCACCCCTCCACTTT. Translating gives CASSPRLGRNSGRGNSPLHF.

The CDR3 nucleotides are TGTGCCAGCAGCTTGGGACTAGCGGGAGTTTTCACAGATACGCAGTATTTT. Its protein is CASSLGLAGVFTDTQYF. This chain joins TRBV7-2 and TRBJ2-3; 14 positions match TRBD2. The CDR3 is 17 residues long. J was trimmed by 2 bases and V by 3 bases; bases with no gene match: 4. Germline CDR1 reads SGHTA; CDR2 reads FQGNSA.

The J gene is TRBJ1-4, the V gene TRBV7-2; D gene unclear. CDR1 and CDR2 from the germline V gene are SGHTA and FQGNSA. V dropped 3 bases and J dropped 3 bases, with 17 bases sitting between them. The CDR3 runs to 17 residues. This CDR3 reads CASSFDTPRRANEKLFF. In DNA form, the CDR3 reads TGTGCCAGCAGCTTCGACACCCCCAGGAGGGCTAATGAAAAACTGTTTTTT.